This TCR beta chain was observed in a study of blood T cell repertoires in COVID-19 (dated by TCRdb to between 2020 and 2021). For the wider study: Samples from collaborators originated in the United States, Italy and Spain and spanned both the acute and convalescent phases of COVID-19. The material from the prospective study consisted of cDNA or gDNA derived from T cells, B-cell-depleted T cells, or PBMCs. Subjects who had been exposed to COVID-19, were actively infected with it, or had recovered from it provided the deeply sampled blood TCRbeta repertoires that made up the dataset. The repertoires were released in a freely available public database intended as a resource for research on the immune response to SARS-CoV-2. Samples were obtained from the ongoing ImmuneRACE study (first 160 participants) and from about 1,300 subjects provided by 6 global collaborators. The sample metadata nearly always contained a de-identified subject ID, COVID-19 status, age in years and sex. HLA class I and class II types, where available, came from metadata supplied by the sample provider rather than from assay-based typing.

Whole blood was collected in K2EDTA tubes by collaborating institutions according to the institutions' own protocols. For TCRbeta analysis, collaborators shipped samples in one of three forms: frozen whole blood, isolated PBMCs, or DNA extracted from either of those sample types. What the research found in general, with its limitations: How much clinical and demographic metadata was included differed by source and by participant, and the metadata was provided uncurated.

Regarding this clone: The antigen this receptor binds is unknown. No much larger clone exists at a distance of one base, and base qualities are not known.

TCRbeta CDR3 regions were amplified from genomic DNA by means of the immunoSEQ Assay, a bias-controlled multiplex PCR. On the study's bioinformatics: The number of nucleated cells in each sample was estimated from the amplification of reference gene primers within the assay. Sequence reads were collapsed and filtered to measure the absolute abundance of every unique TCRbeta CDR3 rearrangement. For each sample, productive Simpson clonality was calculated as the square root of Simpson's diversity index over productive rearrangements. Entries here come from immuneACCESS through TCRdb and include only in-frame sequences with V and J called. Some clones fail to appear in such tables; in the studies checked, an unresolved V gene covers under half of the shortfall, and the cause of the remainder is unknown. The V and J calls and clone size are taken from that table; D and trimming were inferred from the DNA. Present in this sample are about 150,000 clones, 75% to 85% of which were seen just once. The ten largest account for roughly 8.4% of the sample.

The CDR3 sequence holds 14 residues, the cysteine and phenylalanine included. CDR3 DNA only is kept here, 42 bases in frame from base 1. The germline ends are 13 bases apart after V is trimmed by 9 bases and J by 2 bases. CDR1 and CDR2 were assigned from the germline V gene (reference sequence) as LNHNV and YYDKDF. The TCR sequence derives from a human donor with acute or convalescent COVID-19. The donor label of this sample is uncertain. The sequence is built from TRBV15 and TRBJ2-2; the D segment could be TRBD1, given 5 matching bases. What was sequenced was peripheral blood. The CDR3 protein is CATGARSNTGELFF. The sequenced DNA is TGTGCCACAGGGGCCCGATCTAACACCGGGGAGCTGTTTTTT.